This T cell receptor (beta chain) came from a study of T cell responses to AZD1222 COVID-19 vaccine. Study observations and caveats: Clonal diversity was possibly underestimated, and the donors were mostly white British, with more females.

The protocol was immunoSEQ multiplex PCR, while the TCRdb copy is restricted to in-frame clones and leaves out a portion. The sample gives under 140,000 clones, 80% to 95% of which show up once; more than 2% is in the top ten. The ends lost 8 bases at V and 7 bases at J; junction bases unmatched: 1. From germline, CDR1 is SEHNR and CDR2 FQNEAQ (reference sequence). The CDR3 is 11 amino acids. Details on this clone: The antigen remains undetermined.

The specimen was peripheral blood, collected 28 days after the second AZD1222 dose. The source is an adult who received the AZD1222 COVID-19 vaccine. This chain joins TRBV7-9 and TRBJ1-2; TRBD1 matches at 10 bases. The CDR3 DNA reads as TGTGCCAGCGGACAGGGGGGTGGCTACACCTTC. Translation gives CASGQGGGYTF.